The rows below give T cell receptor beta chains drawn from one sample of a study of blood T cells in healthy people across ages. MiXCR was run by TCRdb on the 5' RACE reads, yielding one entry per CDR3 protein. Of 650,000 to 800,000 distinct CDR3 sequences listed, more than 40% are singletons. The sample taken for sequencing was blood. The receptors derive from a man in his 60s in good health. Both conserved end residues are part of each CDR3. The D gene is left open where the match is weak. Rows may omit the clone size; those that give it use once, few, many or a size class.

>TRBJ2-1|few|TRBV18|TRBD2
CASSPGRILLSNEQFF
TGTGCCAGCTCACCCGGGAGGATCCTTTTATCCAATGAGCAGTTCTTC
>TRBJ2-2|once|TRBV4-1|.
CASSQVGPNTGELFF
TGCGCCAGCAGCCAAGTCGGGCCGAACACCGGGGAGCTGTTTTTT
>TRBJ2-3|once|TRBV7-9|.
CASSPAEDTQYF
TGTGCCAGCAGCCCCGCCGAAGATACGCAGTATTTT
>TRBJ2-1|.|TRBV29-1|.
CSVVKGEQFF
TGCAGCGTTGTAAAGGGTGAGCAGTTCTTC
>TRBJ1-1|.|TRBV20-1|TRBD1
CSAPKGAGNTEAFF
TGCAGTGCACCCAAGGGGGCTGGGAACACTGAAGCTTTCTTT
>TRBJ2-1|many|TRBV11-2|TRBD2
CASSLARPSGGKQFF
TGTGCCAGCAGCTTAGCCCGACCCAGCGGGGGTAAGCAGTTCTTC
>TRBJ1-2|.|TRBV6-6|TRBD1
CASSYTGAWGYTF
TGTGCCAGCAGCTACACAGGGGCTTGGGGCTACACCTTC
>TRBJ1-4|.|TRBV27|TRBD1
CASSFAGQERLFF
TGTGCCAGCAGTTTCGCGGGACAGGAAAGACTGTTTTTT
>TRBJ2-7|.|TRBV20-1|.
CSAGDGNSYEQYF
TGCAGTGCTGGAGATGGGAACTCCTACGAGCAGTACTTC
>TRBJ1-1|.|TRBV7-9|.
CASSLAGVATEAFF
TGTGCCAGCAGCTTAGCTGGGGTAGCCACTGAAGCTTTCTTT
>TRBJ2-3|many|TRBV4-2|TRBD2
CASSQDTASGKDTQYF
TGTGCCAGCAGCCAAGATACGGCTAGCGGGAAAGATACGCAGTATTTT
>TRBJ2-1|few|TRBV11-2|.
CASSLVRYSYNEQFF
TGTGCCAGCAGCTTAGTGCGTTACTCCTACAATGAGCAGTTCTTC
>TRBJ2-1|.|TRBV20-1|.
CSAQTNEQFF
TGCAGTGCCCAGACCAATGAGCAGTTCTTC
>TRBJ1-5|.|TRBV28|.
CASGPGQYNQPQHF
TGTGCCAGCGGGCCCGGACAGTACAATCAGCCCCAGCATTTT
>TRBJ1-5|few|TRBV28|.
CASSLFGQPQHF
TGTGCCAGCAGTTTATTTGGACAGCCCCAGCATTTT
>TRBJ2-2|.|TRBV15|.
CATSSQGGVTGELFF
TGTGCCACCAGCAGTCAGGGCGGGGTCACCGGGGAGCTGTTTTTT
>TRBJ2-5|few|TRBV7-3|TRBD2
CASSLFGGGAVETQYF
TGTGCCAGCAGCTTATTTGGCGGGGGGGCCGTTGAGACCCAGTACTTC
>TRBJ2-1|once|TRBV4-3|.
CASSQEVPKTGWDEQFF
TGCGCCAGCAGCCAAGAGGTTCCCAAGACGGGGTGGGATGAGCAGTTCTTC
>TRBJ1-2|.|TRBV20-1|.
CSATGRPNYGYTF
TGCAGTGCTACAGGACGACCGAACTATGGCTACACCTTC
>TRBJ2-1|few|TRBV2|TRBD2
CASSGGGNEQFF
TGTGCCAGCAGTGGCGGGGGGAATGAGCAGTTCTTC
>TRBJ2-7|few|TRBV10-3|.
CAISELGSSYEQYF
TGTGCCATCAGTGAGTTGGGCAGTTCCTACGAGCAGTACTTC